The present T cell receptor (beta chain) was sequenced within a study of blood T cell repertoires in COVID-19. The wider study: COVID-19 samples, acute and convalescent, were from the United States, Italy and Spain. PBMCs, B-cell-depleted T cells, or T cells were the source of the cDNA or gDNA that made up the material.

The length of the CDR3 is 14 residues. With 2 bases clipped from V and 5 bases from J, the junction kept 5 bases outside the gene matches. Germline-derived CDR1 and CDR2 are GTSNPN and SVGIG (reference sequence). This table comes from immunoSEQ multiplex PCR, and its TCRdb copy is limited to in-frame clones, with some not included. The sample contains around 170,000 clones, roughly four fifths of which appear only once. V usage is TRBV30 and J usage is TRBJ1-1, with 10 bases identical to TRBD1. The TCR originated in a woman aged 40 to 50 with acute or convalescent COVID-19. Sequencing was carried out using peripheral blood. CDR3: CAWSWTGGQTEAFF. CDR3 DNA: TGTGCCTGGAGTTGGACAGGGGGTCAAACTGAAGCTTTCTTT.